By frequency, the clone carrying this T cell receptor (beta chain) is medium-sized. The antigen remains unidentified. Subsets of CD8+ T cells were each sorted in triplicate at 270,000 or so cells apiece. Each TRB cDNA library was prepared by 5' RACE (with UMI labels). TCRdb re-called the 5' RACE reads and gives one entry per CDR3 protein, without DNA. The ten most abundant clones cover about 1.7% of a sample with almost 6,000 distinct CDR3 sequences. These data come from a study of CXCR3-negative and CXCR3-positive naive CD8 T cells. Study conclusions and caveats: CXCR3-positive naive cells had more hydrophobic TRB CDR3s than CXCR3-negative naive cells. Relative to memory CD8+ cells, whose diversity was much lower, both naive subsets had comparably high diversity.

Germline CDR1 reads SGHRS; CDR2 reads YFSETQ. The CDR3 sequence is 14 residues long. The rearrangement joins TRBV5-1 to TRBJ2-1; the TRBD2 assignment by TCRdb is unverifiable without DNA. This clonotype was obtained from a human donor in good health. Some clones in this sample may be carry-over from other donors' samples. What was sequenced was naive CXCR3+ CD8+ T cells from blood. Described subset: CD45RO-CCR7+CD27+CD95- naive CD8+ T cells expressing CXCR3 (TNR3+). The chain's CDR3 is CASESGRAGNEQFF.